This TCR beta chain was observed in a study of CDR3 diversity in severe acne. CDR1 and CDR2 from the germline V gene are SGHRS and YFSETQ. V lost 5 bases to trimming and J lost 8 bases; unmatched junction nucleotides: 7. This CDR3 contains 13 residues. TCRdb recomputed calls from the PCR reads with MiXCR, one row per CDR3 protein. This sample yields approximately 90,000 distinct CDR3 sequences, of which roughly half are seen a single time; over 9% belongs to the top ten. Only a few counts were recorded for this clonotype. Sequenced sample: blood. J is TRBJ1-2 and V is TRBV5-1; 9 positions match TRBD1. This TCR was sampled from a male donor in good health, serving as a control. CDR3 sequence reads: CASSTGQGRGYTF. As DNA, the CDR3 is TGCGCCAGCAGTACGGGACAGGGTCGGGGCTACACCTTC.